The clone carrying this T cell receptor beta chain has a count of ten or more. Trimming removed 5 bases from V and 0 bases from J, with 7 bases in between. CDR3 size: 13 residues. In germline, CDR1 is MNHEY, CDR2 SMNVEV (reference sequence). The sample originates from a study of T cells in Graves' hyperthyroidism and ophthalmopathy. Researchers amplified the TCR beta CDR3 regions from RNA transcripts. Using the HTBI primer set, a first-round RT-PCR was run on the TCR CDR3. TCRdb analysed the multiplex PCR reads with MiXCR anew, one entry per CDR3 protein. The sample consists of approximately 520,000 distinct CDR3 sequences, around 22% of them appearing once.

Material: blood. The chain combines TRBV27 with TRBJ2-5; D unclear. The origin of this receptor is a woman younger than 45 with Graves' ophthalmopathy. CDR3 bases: TGTGCCAGCAGTCCGCACGACCAAGAGACCCAGTACTTC. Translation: CASSPHDQETQYF.